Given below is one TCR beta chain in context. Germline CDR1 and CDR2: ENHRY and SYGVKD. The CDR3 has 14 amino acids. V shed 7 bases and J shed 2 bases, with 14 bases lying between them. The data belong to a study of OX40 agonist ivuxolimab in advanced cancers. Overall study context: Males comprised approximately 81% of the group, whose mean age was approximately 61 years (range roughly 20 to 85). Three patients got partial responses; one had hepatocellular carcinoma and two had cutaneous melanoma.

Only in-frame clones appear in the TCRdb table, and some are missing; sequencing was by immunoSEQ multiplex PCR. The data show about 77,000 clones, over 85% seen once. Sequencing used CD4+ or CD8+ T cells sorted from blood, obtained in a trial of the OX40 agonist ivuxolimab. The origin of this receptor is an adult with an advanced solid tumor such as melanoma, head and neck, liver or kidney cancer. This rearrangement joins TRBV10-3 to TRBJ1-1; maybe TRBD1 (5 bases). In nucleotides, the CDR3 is TGTGCCATCAAACAGGCGCCTATAAACACTGAAGCTTTCTTT. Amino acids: CAIKQAPINTEAFF.